This T cell receptor beta chain was documented in a study of PD-L1 blockade in urothelial cancer. Study-wide context: Males with bladder-origin urothelial cancer made up about 90% of the roughly 29 patients. A median approximately 140,000 T cells were found in blood samples.

Assay: immunoSEQ multiplex PCR; the TCRdb copy retains only in-frame clones and omits some. The sample shows tens of thousands of clones, 82% of them seen only once. This clone was seen a handful of times. There were between 1 and 8 samples from each patient, taken pretreatment and on-treatment. The CDR3 extends over 15 amino acids. V lost 2 bases and J lost 4, with 14 bases in between. The germline gives CDR1 SGHRS, CDR2 YFSETQ. Source: PBMCs, taken around atezolizumab (anti-PD-L1) treatment. The TCR originated in a man between 70 and 80 years old with urothelial cancer. J is TRBJ2-3 and V is TRBV5-1, with D possibly TRBD1 on 7 matching bases. In nucleotides, the CDR3 is TGCGCCAGCAGCTTAGGAGGGGGCAGATCAGATACGCAGTATTTT. Translation: CASSLGGGRSDTQYF.